The sequence of this T cell receptor beta chain was determined in a study of spatial heterogeneity in lung cancer. Turning to the study itself: Among detected sequences, beta-chain ones consistently exceeded alpha-chain ones in number.

In this sample, this clonotype turned up many times. The time point here: blood at routine non-recurrence follow-up after resection. Researchers sequenced whole RNA taken from tumor, nontumor lung or frozen PBMC without sorting. TCRdb processed the 5' RACE reads anew with MiXCR; each CDR3 protein has one entry. The data contain 25,000 to 30,000 distinct CDR3 sequences, under 7% of them seen just once; the ten biggest clones take up 22%. The clonotype originates from a male donor with early-stage non-small cell lung cancer. Material: PBMCs, obtained at follow-up.

The DNA of the CDR3 is TGTGCCTGGAGTTTGGCGGACGCAGAGACCCAGTACTTC. Encoded protein: CAWSLADAETQYF. The chain combines TRBV30 with TRBJ2-5; D remains unclear. Germline assignment: CDR1 GTSNPN and CDR2 SVGIG (reference sequence). The V and J ends lost 2 bases and 4 bases respectively, with 11 bases between them. The CDR3 is 13 amino acids.